Each of the 15 T cell receptor beta chains below was sequenced from the same sample in a study of control samples from healthy donors and cancer patients. Here immunoSEQ multiplex PCR was the method, and the copy in TCRdb shows in-frame clones only, minus some. Of 100,000 to 150,000 clones in the sample, around nine tenths were seen once. The sequencing input was PBMCs. The receptors stem from a man aged 45 to 65 with head and neck cancer.

The chain employs TRBV20-1 and TRBJ2-3; 8 nucleotides line up with TRBD1. V lost 3 bases and J lost 2; bases outside the gene matches: 16. Looked up from germline, CDR1 is DFQATT and CDR2 is SNEGSKA (reference sequence). There are 18 residues in the CDR3. As DNA, the CDR3 is TGCAGTGCTAGTTTGTCAGGGGGCTTTGGTCAGATCACAGATACGCAGTATTTT. Translation gives CSASLSGGFGQITDTQYF.

The CDR3 sequence: CTSSQDSGFTYNEQFF. The CDR3 nucleotides are TGCACCAGCAGCCAAGATAGCGGGTTCACCTACAATGAGCAGTTCTTC. The rearrangement joins TRBV1 to TRBJ2-1; the table's D call TRBD2 went unverified against the DNA. TRBV1 is given as a pseudogene. This CDR3 has 16 residues.

The J gene is TRBJ2-2, the V gene TRBV9; a possible D gene is TRBD2 (6 bases). The CDR3 runs to 16 residues. Trimming shortened V by 3 bases and J by 5 bases, and 17 bases separated the two germline ends. CDR1 is SGDLS and CDR2 is YYNGEE in the germline V gene. The CDR3 region is CASSGRDLLATGELFF. The CDR3 DNA sequence: TGTGCCAGCAGCGGCCGAGACCTACTAGCAACCGGGGAGCTGTTTTTT.

V and J are TRBV5-4 and TRBJ2-7, with 8 bases lining up with TRBD1. Germline CDR1 reads SGHNT; CDR2 reads YYREEE (reference sequence). The ends lost 2 bases at V and 6 bases at J; junction bases unmatched: 16. The CDR3 is 17 amino acids. CDR3 sequence (DNA): TGTGCCAGCAGCTTTGCAGGCAGGAGGACAGGGCTCCGCGAGCAGTACTTC. Translated, it gives CASSFAGRRTGLREQYF.

The chain links TRBV7-9 to TRBJ1-4; 10 bases match TRBD1. Germline assignment: CDR1 SEHNR and CDR2 FQNEAQ (reference sequence). The CDR3 totals 15 residues. Trimming cost V 5 bases and J 4 bases; bases outside gene matches: 4. The DNA for the CDR3 is TGTGCCAGCAGCGGGCGGACAGGGGGTAATGAAAAACTGTTTTTT. As protein: CASSGRTGGNEKLFF.

The V gene is TRBV5-5, the J gene TRBJ1-1; 7 bases line up with TRBD1. Germline-derived CDR1 and CDR2 are SGHKS and YYEKEE (reference sequence). The CDR3 totals 16 residues. V shed 3 bases, J shed 0 bases, and the junction held 8 bases outside the gene matches. CDR3 residues: CASSSQGGVMNTEAFF. The CDR3 nucleotides are TGTGCCAGCAGCTCCCAGGGGGGCGTAATGAACACTGAAGCTTTCTTT. The full variable domain, with the rest looked up from reference TRBV5-5 and TRBJ1-1, is DAGVTQSPTHLIKTRGQQVTLRCSPISGHKSVSWYQQVLGQGPQFIFQYYEKEERGRGNFPDRFSARQFPNYSSELNVNALLLGDSALYLCASSSQGGVMNTEAFFGQGTRLTVV.

The chain joins TRBV7-3 to TRBJ2-7; maybe TRBD2 (6 bases). Germline V lookup: CDR1 SGHTA, CDR2 FQGTGA. Trimming stripped 0 bases from V and 3 bases from J, with 21 bases between. This CDR3 region has 18 residues. The CDR3 region has the DNA TGTGCCAGCAGCTTAACTGCAGCTCAAGGAGGGGAATTCTACGAGCAGTACTTC. Protein product: CASSLTAAQGGEFYEQYF.

The rearrangement joins TRBV19 to TRBJ1-4; D not certain. CDR1 is LNHDA, CDR2 SQIVND, per germline (reference sequence). V lost 3 bases to trimming and J lost 0 bases, with 8 bases between them. The CDR3 is 15 amino acids. The CDR3 loop is CASSIGGTTNEKLFF. CDR3 DNA: TGTGCCAGTAGTATCGGAGGGACAACTAATGAAAAACTGTTTTTT.

The genes are TRBV19 and TRBJ1-3; D gene unclear. The CDR3 length is 14 residues. Germline lookup yields CDR1 LNHDA and CDR2 SQIVND (reference sequence). Trimming removed 10 bases from V and 0 bases from J, with 13 bases in between. This chain's CDR3 is CATLDRNSGNTIYF. For the CDR3, the DNA is TGTGCCACCTTAGACCGAAACTCTGGAAACACCATATATTTT.

The chain combines TRBV12-3 or TRBV12-4 with TRBJ1-2; possible D gene TRBD1, 5 bases. The V end lost 5 bases, the J end lost 4 bases, and 11 bases lay between the germline ends. CDR3 length equals 13 residues. The CDR3 is CASSPGRSYGYTF. The CDR3 bases are TGTGCCAGCAGTCCGGGACGGTCCTATGGCTACACCTTC.

The chain's CDR3 is CASSEGPRGEKLFF. Here the CDR3 DNA reads TGTGCCAGCAGTGAGGGCCCGAGGGGTGAAAAACTGTTTTTT. The V gene is TRBV2, the J gene TRBJ1-4; TRBD1 is a possible D gene (5 bases). This CDR3 is built from 14 residues. V lost 3 bases, J lost 7 bases, and 12 bases lay in between. CDR1 SNHLY and CDR2 FYNNEI come from the germline V gene.

V gene TRBV9 combines with J gene TRBJ2-7, with a tentative D call TRBD2 (5 bases). Germline V gene sequence: CDR1 SGDLS, CDR2 YYNGEE. Trimming removed 0 bases from V and 0 bases from J, with 10 bases in between. There are 15 residues in the CDR3. CDR3 amino acids: CASSVETGSSYEQYF. CDR3 in DNA: TGTGCCAGCAGCGTAGAGACGGGAAGCTCCTACGAGCAGTACTTC.

The chain links TRBV6-5 to TRBJ1-2; D unresolved. Between the trimmed V and J ends, which lost 0 bases and 4 bases, there was a span of 6 bases. The length of the CDR3 is 13 residues. CDR1 MNHEY and CDR2 SVGAGI come from the germline V gene. The CDR3 reads CASSYSSSYGYTF. Written as DNA, the CDR3 is TGTGCCAGCAGTTACTCATCTAGCTATGGCTACACCTTC.

The gene calls are TRBV11-2 and TRBJ2-7, with 7 bases identical to TRBD1. The germline V gene has CDR1 SGHAT and CDR2 FQNNGV. V was pared by 1 base and J by 0 bases, with 3 bases of the junction left unmatched. The CDR3 is made up of 15 amino acids. The CDR3 DNA sequence: TGTGCCAGCAGCTTAGTGACAGGGTCCTCCTACGAGCAGTACTTC. This encodes CASSLVTGSSYEQYF.

J is TRBJ2-1 and V is TRBV6-5; TRBD2 matches 8 bases. The V gene's germline CDR1 is MNHEY and CDR2 SVGAGI. J lost 3 bases, V lost 4 bases, and 8 bases had no gene match. This CDR3 comprises 16 residues. This chain's CDR3 is CASSSKAGGYYNEQFF. In DNA, the CDR3 is TGTGCCAGCAGTTCAAAGGCGGGGGGTTACTACAATGAGCAGTTCTTC.